The clone carrying this TCR beta chain was seen only a few times. The antigen is unknown. These data come from a study of T cell repertoires in cytomegalovirus infection. TCRdb ran MiXCR on the reads and lists one entry per CDR3 protein. The sample lists some 940,000 distinct CDR3 sequences; roughly 30% were seen once. General observations from the study: Totalled public TCR beta family frequency picked out people who carried CMV plus the relevant HLA.

Looked up from germline, CDR1 is SEHNR and CDR2 is FQNEAQ (reference sequence). The germline V and J ends were trimmed by 6 bases and 8 bases, with 14 bases remaining between them. This CDR3 is 13 amino acids long. The gene calls are TRBV7-9 and TRBJ2-1; D possibly matches TRBD1 or TRBD2 (5 bases each). Sequences were derived from cultured CD8+ T cells from PBMCs, sampled from culture after CMV antigen stimulation. This receptor was taken from a human donor in good health (CMV status not recorded). Some clones in this sample may be carry-over from other donors' samples. CDR3 in DNA: TGTGCCAGCAGACCCTCGAGAGGGGATGAGCAGTTCTTC. Translated: CASRPSRGDEQFF.